This T cell receptor (beta chain) was recorded in a study of glioma-infiltrating T cells after dendritic cell vaccination. The wider study: Autologous tumor lysate-pulsed dendritic cell vaccination was given between the early 2000s and the early 2010s. Three intradermal dendritic cell vaccine injections were given every two weeks.

The primer mix had 60 V beta and 13 J beta primers. Generated by immunoSEQ multiplex PCR, the TCRdb table keeps only in-frame clones and is missing some. The repertoire holds more than 100,000 clones, approximately 80% seen once, with roughly 12% in the top ten. The ends lost 5 bases at V and 1 base at J; junction bases unmatched: 5. Per the germline V gene, CDR1 is MNHEY and CDR2 is SMNVEV (reference sequence). The CDR3 loop spans 15 amino acids. This clonotype was obtained from a human donor with glioblastoma. The sample consisted of blood, taken before dendritic cell vaccination. The chain links TRBV27 to TRBJ2-1; 7 nucleotides agree with TRBD1. CDR3 nucleotides: TGTGCCAGCAGTCTTTTGACAGGGTCCTACAATGAGCAGTTCTTC. Its protein product is CASSLLTGSYNEQFF.